Below are 24 T cell receptor beta chains sequenced from a single sample in a study of blood T cells in healthy people across ages. A sample-barcoded 5' primer and a J-beta primer mix were used in a second PCR of roughly 7 to 11 cycles. Via MiXCR, TCRdb re-called the 5' RACE reads, giving one row per CDR3 protein. The sample includes roughly 1,100,000 distinct CDR3 sequences, approximately 25% of them seen just once. Separately, the same data were catalogued under a study of T cells of mothers and their children.

The specimen was blood. The receptors here all came from a girl under 10 years old in good health.

V usage is TRBV4-2 and J usage is TRBJ2-1; D might be TRBD1 (5 bases). Per germline, CDR1 LGHNA and CDR2 YNFKEQ. The CDR3 spans 15 residues. V lost 4 bases and J lost 0, with 10 bases in between. The CDR3 here is CASSPKGDSYNEQFF. The DNA of the CDR3 is TGTGCCAGCAGCCCCAAAGGGGACTCCTACAATGAGCAGTTCTTC.

This chain links TRBV15 with TRBJ2-3, with 9 positions matching TRBD2. This CDR3 comprises 17 residues. In germline, CDR1 is LNHNV, CDR2 YYDKDF (reference sequence). Trimming cost V 4 bases and J 2 bases; bases outside gene matches: 10. The CDR3 loop is CATSTTMTSGYTDTQYF. In DNA, the CDR3 is TGTGCCACCAGCACAACTATGACTAGCGGCTACACAGATACGCAGTATTTT.

The chain couples TRBV25-1 to TRBJ2-5; no clear D. The CDR3 is made up of 13 amino acids. V was pared by 4 bases and J by 5 bases, with 11 bases between. Germline CDR1 reads MGHDK; CDR2 reads SYGVNS. The CDR3 loop is CASSVPNWETQYF. The DNA for the CDR3 is TGTGCCAGCAGTGTGCCAAATTGGGAGACCCAGTACTTC.

The chain links TRBV3-1 to TRBJ2-7; 8 nucleotides line up with TRBD1. Germline assignment: CDR1 LGHDT and CDR2 YNNKEL (reference sequence). This CDR3 has 15 amino acids. V lost 1 base and J lost 0; bases outside the gene matches: 2. CDR3 in amino acids: CASSQVGQVSYEQYF. CDR3 in DNA: TGTGCCAGCAGCCAAGTGGGACAGGTCTCCTACGAGCAGTACTTC.

This clonotype was recorded at least ten times. The genes are TRBV29-1 and TRBJ2-7, with 7 bases fitting TRBD2. Trimming removed 4 bases from V and 0 bases from J; junction bases left unmatched: 6. Germline assignment: CDR1 SQVTM and CDR2 ANQGSEA. CDR3 length: 14 amino acids. The CDR3 sequence: CSVAGRATSYEQYF. CDR3 nucleotide sequence: TGCAGCGTTGCGGGGAGGGCCACCTCCTACGAGCAGTACTTC.

The V gene is TRBV20-1, the J gene TRBJ2-4, with unresolved D. Germline values: CDR1 DFQATT, CDR2 SNEGSKA (reference sequence). V was trimmed by 3 bases and J by 5 bases, leaving 5 bases between them. This CDR3 spans 11 amino acids. This CDR3 reads CSARSENIQYF. CDR3 nucleotides: TGCAGTGCTAGGAGCGAAAACATTCAGTACTTC.

The chain joins TRBV20-1 to TRBJ1-3; D may be TRBD1 (5 bases). The V end lost 0 bases, the J end lost 2 bases, and 8 bases lay between the germline ends. From germline, CDR1 is DFQATT and CDR2 SNEGSKA (reference sequence). The CDR3 runs 14 residues. CDR3 region: CSARDIGAGNTIYF. The CDR3 DNA reads TGCAGTGCTAGAGATATAGGGGCTGGAAACACCATATATTTT.

This clonotype has only a few counts. J is TRBJ2-1 and V is TRBV20-1; possibly TRBD1 or TRBD2 for D (6 bases each). The germline CDR1 and CDR2 sequences are DFQATT and SNEGSKA (reference sequence). Trimming shortened V by 6 bases and J by 5 bases, and 14 bases separated the two germline ends. The CDR3 spans 13 residues. Written as DNA, the CDR3 is TGCAGTGCAGGGGGAGGCCCCAACAATGAGCAGTTCTTC. This codes for CSAGGGPNNEQFF.

In regard to this clonotype: Compared with germline, one end of the junction differs, possibly owing to a read error. V and J are TRBV29-1 and TRBJ1-1; D perhaps matches TRBD1 (6 bases). Germline V lookup: CDR1 SQVTM, CDR2 ANQGSEA. The CDR3 is 14 amino acids. Here the CDR3 reads CSVRTQGPVTEAFF. The DNA for the CDR3 is TGCAGCGTTAGGACTCAGGGGCCGGTTACTGAGGCTTTCTTT.

This clonotype turned up a few times. V usage is TRBV5-1 and J usage is TRBJ2-5; 8 nucleotides align to TRBD1. This CDR3 region has 15 residues. With V trimmed by 0 bases and J by 0 bases, 1 base remained unmatched. CDR1 is SGHRS and CDR2 is YFSETQ in the germline V gene. The CDR3 is CASSLGTGYQETQYF. The DNA of the CDR3 is TGCGCCAGCAGCTTGGGGACAGGGTACCAAGAGACCCAGTACTTC.

The gene calls are TRBV5-1 and TRBJ2-3, with D unclear. The ends were cut back, 2 bases at V and 0 bases at J, with 7 bases in the middle. Germline CDR1 is SGHRS and CDR2 is YFSETQ. This CDR3 has 14 amino acids. CDR3 DNA: TGCGCCAGCAGCTTTCAGGAAAGCACAGATACGCAGTATTTT. This translates into CASSFQESTDTQYF.

The chain couples TRBV20-1 to TRBJ1-3, with 8 bases aligning to TRBD1. This CDR3 contains 15 residues. Germline CDR1 is DFQATT and CDR2 is SNEGSKA (reference sequence). V shed 5 bases and J 2 bases; nucleotides not matched to a gene: 8. Here the CDR3 reads CSALTMDRAGNTIYF. The CDR3 DNA is TGCAGTGCTTTAACCATGGACAGGGCTGGAAACACCATATATTTT.

This clonotype was seen only a few times. The CDR3 spells CASSQDRTQFF. CDR3 bases: TGCGCCAGCAGCCAAGATCGGACGCAGTTCTTC. The gene calls are TRBV4-1 and TRBJ2-1; D ambiguous. The CDR3 covers 11 residues. Trimming left V 0 bases short and J 12 bases short, with 6 bases between. The germline V gene has CDR1 MGHRA and CDR2 YSYEKL.

The rearrangement joins TRBV12-3 or TRBV12-4 to TRBJ1-5; D remains ambiguous. The length of the CDR3 is 12 residues. V lost 8 bases to trimming and J lost 5 bases, with 10 bases between them. CDR3 sequence reads: CASRTEYQPQHF. DNA of the CDR3: TGTGCCAGCCGGACGGAGTATCAGCCCCAGCATTTT.

This clonotype was detected only a few times. J is TRBJ2-2 and V is TRBV3-1; no clear D. Looked up from germline, CDR1 is LGHDT and CDR2 is YNNKEL (reference sequence). V was pared by 0 bases and J by 4 bases, with 15 bases between. The CDR3 is 17 residues long. The DNA of the CDR3 is TGTGCCAGCAGCCAAGACGGGCGGAAAGGTGGCACCGGGGAGCTGTTTTTT. Translating it yields CASSQDGRKGGTGELFF. Filled out from reference TRBV3-1 and TRBJ2-2, the complete variable domain reads DTAVSQTPKYLVTQMGNDKSIKCEQNLGHDTMYWYKQDSKKFLKIMFSYNNKELIINETVPNRFSPKSPDKAHLNLHINSLELGDSAVYFCASSQDGRKGGTGELFFGEGSRLTVL.

The gene calls are TRBV20-1 and TRBJ2-1; 8 bases are a match to TRBD2. Germline V gives CDR1 DFQATT, CDR2 SNEGSKA (reference sequence). The length of the CDR3 is 16 residues. The V segment lost 0 bases and the J segment 0 bases; nucleotides outside the gene matches: 4. The DNA of the CDR3 is TGCAGTGCTAGAGAAAGCGGGGGAAGCTCCTACAATGAGCAGTTCTTC. This translates into CSARESGGSSYNEQFF.

The J gene is TRBJ2-5, the V gene TRBV5-1; 8 bases match TRBD1. The J call may be incorrect, as the DNA end agrees better with TRBJ2-1. This CDR3 region has 15 residues. Looked up from germline, CDR1 is SGHRS and CDR2 is YFSETQ. In nucleotides, the CDR3 is TGCGCCAGCAGACCCGGACAGGGAAATGACAATGAGCAGTTCTTC. Protein: CASRPGQGNDNEQFF.

The rearrangement links TRBV12-3 or TRBV12-4 to TRBJ1-1; no clear D. This CDR3 spans 14 amino acids. V gave up 1 base and J gave up 11 bases, with 17 bases separating them. Here the CDR3 reads CASSLVSTVRSAFF. The CDR3 DNA is TGTGCCAGCAGTTTAGTAAGTACAGTGAGGTCGGCTTTCTTT.

The chain employs TRBV14 and TRBJ1-1; D unclear. CDR1 is SGHDN, CDR2 FVKESK, per germline. V dropped 0 bases and J dropped 0 bases, with 5 bases sitting between them. This CDR3 has 14 amino acids. As DNA, the CDR3 is TGTGCCAGCAGCCAAGAGGAGTTGAACACTGAAGCTTTCTTT. The encoded protein is CASSQEELNTEAFF.

The chain is built from TRBV28 and TRBJ1-4; 9 bases are a match to TRBD1. The CDR3 has 15 residues. J was trimmed by 7 bases and V by 5 bases; bases with no gene match: 8. Germline V gene sequence: CDR1 MDHEN, CDR2 SYDVKM. The CDR3 bases are TGTGCCAGCAGTCCATTACAGGGGGCGGGTGAAAAACTGTTTTTT. Translating it yields CASSPLQGAGEKLFF.

In its sample, this clonotype was seen a few times. This rearrangement joins TRBV12-3 or TRBV12-4 to TRBJ2-5, with TRBD2 matching 7 bases. The J call is uncertain, as TRBJ2-1 better fits the DNA end. CDR3 size: 15 residues. The CDR3 coding sequence is TGTGCCAGCAGTTTGTGGGGAGGGTTGGAGGATGAGCAGTTCTTC. This gives the protein CASSLWGGLEDEQFF.

The V and J genes are TRBV20-1 and TRBJ2-5, with TRBD2 identical over 10 bases. The CDR3 has 14 residues. From germline, CDR1 is DFQATT and CDR2 SNEGSKA (reference sequence). The V and J ends lost 5 bases and 3 bases, in that order; junction bases with no gene match: 6. The CDR3 here is CSAPNLAGEETQYF. The CDR3 bases are TGCAGTGCTCCCAACCTAGCGGGGGAAGAGACCCAGTACTTC.

V and J are TRBV29-1 and TRBJ1-2, with TRBD1 matching 7 bases. In germline, CDR1 is SQVTM, CDR2 ANQGSEA. The CDR3 has 12 residues. V trimming: 3 bases; J trimming: 8 bases; junction bases outside the gene matches: 6. Here the CDR3 reads CSVDTGEGGYTF. The CDR3 region has the DNA TGCAGCGTTGACACAGGGGAGGGAGGCTACACCTTC.

This chain uses TRBV5-1 with TRBJ2-5; D tentatively reads TRBD1 or TRBD2 (5 bases each). There are 17 residues in the CDR3. The V end was cut by 0 bases, the J end by 1 base, with 16 bases between. Germline CDR1 and CDR2: SGHRS and YFSETQ. As DNA, the CDR3 is TGCGCCAGCAGCTTGGTTGGGACGAGGCGGATCCAAGAGACCCAGTACTTC. Translation: CASSLVGTRRIQETQYF.